These T cell receptor beta chains were read from a single sample in a study of T cells after yellow fever vaccination. TCRdb recomputed calls from the 5' RACE reads with MiXCR, one row per CDR3 protein. The table has more than 250,000 distinct CDR3 sequences, around 7% seen once; the top ten hold 15% to 20%. Material: PBMCs, obtained about 49 days after the first yellow fever vaccination. The origin of the receptors is a man between 18 and 29 years old who received the YFV17D yellow fever vaccine. Each CDR3 is given with its conserved first and last residue. A D gene is named only where the DNA matches it firmly. Part of the rows lack a size; the others show once, few, many or a class for expanded clones.

v_gene	j_gene	d_gene	abundance	CDR3nt	CDR3aa
TRBV28	TRBJ2-2	TRBD2	many	TGTGCCAGCAGTTTATGCAGGCGGGGGAGCTGCACCGGGGAGCTGTTTTTT	CASSLCRRGSCTGELFF
TRBV7-9	TRBJ1-2	-	-	TGTGCCAGCAGCTTAGTTTCGTGGGGCTACACCTTC	CASSLVSWGYTF
TRBV5-1	TRBJ1-1	-	-	TGCGCCAGCAGCGGAACAGAGAGGGGTCCTGAAGCTTTCTTT	CASSGTERGPEAFF
TRBV7-2	TRBJ1-3	-	many	TGTGCCAGCAGCTTGGGGTCTGGAAACACCATATATTTT	CASSLGSGNTIYF
TRBV3-1	TRBJ2-5	TRBD2	few	TGTGCCAGCAGCCAAGCCACACTAGCGGGGAGTGAGACCCAGTACTTC	CASSQATLAGSETQYF
TRBV7-2	TRBJ2-7	-	many	TGTGCCAGCAGCTTGTATTTAGGAGAGCAGTACTTC	CASSLYLGEQYF
TRBV9	TRBJ2-6	-	-	TGTGCCAGCAGCGCCAGGGGCGCTGGGGCCAACGTCCTGACTTTC	CASSARGAGANVLTF
TRBV12-3/TRBV12-4	TRBJ2-2	-	many	TGTGCCAGCAGTTTTAACCGGGATCCTAACACCGGGGAGCTGTTTTTT	CASSFNRDPNTGELFF
TRBV27	TRBJ2-5	TRBD2	-	TGTGCCAGCAACCCCGGGACTAGCCGAGAGACCCAGTACTTC	CASNPGTSRETQYF
TRBV12-3/TRBV12-4	TRBJ1-5	-	-	TGTGCCAGCAGTTTATTGCCAGGGGTTGATCAGCCCCAGCATTTT	CASSLLPGVDQPQHF
TRBV5-6	TRBJ2-7	-	few	TGTGCCAGCAGCTTGCATAGGTCCTACGAGCAGTACTTC	CASSLHRSYEQYF
TRBV15	TRBJ1-2	TRBD1	many	TGTGCCACCAGCAGAGACCGGGACAGATACTATGGCTACACCTTC	CATSRDRDRYYGYTF
TRBV10-3	TRBJ2-2	TRBD1	few	TGTGCCATCAGTGAGTCCCGGACAGGAGCGACCGGGGAGCTGTTTTTT	CAISESRTGATGELFF
TRBV25-1	TRBJ2-3	TRBD2	many	TGTGCCAGCAGTGAGGAGGGGACTAGCGGAGGTGGGGATACGCAGTATTTT	CASSEEGTSGGGDTQYF
TRBV19	TRBJ1-5	-	few	TGTGCCAGTACTACAGGGTATAGCAATCAGCCCCAGCATTTT	CASTTGYSNQPQHF
TRBV14	TRBJ2-1	TRBD1	few	TGTGCCAGCAGCGAGGGACAGTCTTACTACAATGAGCAGTTCTTC	CASSEGQSYYNEQFF
TRBV5-1	TRBJ2-7	-	many	TGCGCCAGCAGCCGCAGGGTGGGGGCGAGCCACGAGCAGTACTTC	CASSRRVGASHEQYF
TRBV6-2/TRBV6-3	TRBJ1-6	-	few	TGTGCCAGCAGTTACTCGGCAGGGAGCAATTCACCCCTCCACTTT	CASSYSAGSNSPLHF
TRBV19	TRBJ1-5	-	-	TGTGCCAGTAGTATCGGAATCCGATATAGCAATCAGCCCCAGCATTTT	CASSIGIRYSNQPQHF
TRBV4-3	TRBJ2-3	TRBD1	many	TGCGCCAGCAGCCAAGATGCAGGGGGCGGGACAGATACGCAGTATTTT	CASSQDAGGGTDTQYF
TRBV11-2	TRBJ2-4	-	-	TGTGCCAGCAGCTTACAGGGGTACATTCAGTACTTC	CASSLQGYIQYF
TRBV19	TRBJ1-6	TRBD1	-	TGTGCCAGTACCACCTCACCGGGACAGGGGGCCTTGTCACCCCTCCACTTT	CASTTSPGQGALSPLHF
TRBV5-1	TRBJ1-5	-	many	TGCGCCAGCAGCCCACAGGGACTATCTGGTAATCAGCCCCAGCATTTT	CASSPQGLSGNQPQHF
TRBV5-1	TRBJ2-1	TRBD2	many	TGCGCCAGCAGCCCCTCTGAGCGGGGGGGTTACAATGAGCAGTTCTTC	CASSPSERGGYNEQFF
TRBV7-9	TRBJ2-7	TRBD2	many	TGTGCCAGCAGCCCTGGACTAGCTTCCTCCTACGAGCAGTACTTC	CASSPGLASSYEQYF
TRBV30	TRBJ1-1	TRBD1	-	TGTGCCTGGAGCCGACAGGGAGCGAGGAACACTGAAGCTTTCTTT	CAWSRQGARNTEAFF
TRBV7-2	TRBJ2-5	-	-	TGTGCCAGCGGCAGGAGGGTCCAAGAGACCCAGTACTTC	CASGRRVQETQYF
TRBV2	TRBJ2-7	TRBD1	few	TGTGCCAGCAGTGAAACAGGGGATCCCGAGCAGTACTTC	CASSETGDPEQYF
TRBV28	TRBJ2-1	TRBD1	-	TGTGCCAGCAGTCGGGTCCCAACCCAGGGGGATGAGCTGTTCTTC	CASSRVPTQGDELFF
TRBV28	TRBJ2-3	-	many	TGTGCCAGCAGGGGGGATACGCAGTATTTT	CASRGDTQYF
TRBV18	TRBJ1-1	-	-	TGTGCCAGCTCACCCATATTCAGGGCGTCGAACACTGAAGCTTTCTTT	CASSPIFRASNTEAFF
TRBV7-2	TRBJ2-7	TRBD1	many	TGTGCCAGCAGCTTAGTTAGGGACAGCTCCTACGAGCAGTACTTC	CASSLVRDSSYEQYF
TRBV5-1	TRBJ2-1	-	-	TGCGCCAGCAGCTTGGCCTCACCCGGTTACAACAATGAGCAGTTCTTC	CASSLASPGYNNEQFF
TRBV11-1	TRBJ2-3	-	few	TGTGCCAGCAGCTTAGTATTCGGGCAATCCGCCCGCACAGATACGCAGTATTTT	CASSLVFGQSARTDTQYF
TRBV29-1	TRBJ2-2	TRBD1	-	TGCAGCTTCCGGGACAGAGACACCGGGGAGCTGTTTTTT	CSFRDRDTGELFF
TRBV9	TRBJ2-1	-	few	TGTGCCAGCAGCGTAGGTCGGCGGGGATCCTACAATGAGCAGTTCTTC	CASSVGRRGSYNEQFF
TRBV6-1	TRBJ1-1	-	few	TGTGCCAGCAGCCCCTCGGGGGGCACTGAAGCTTTCTTT	CASSPSGGTEAFF
TRBV5-1	TRBJ2-3	TRBD2	-	TGCGCCAGCAGCCCCCGTCGGGGGGATGAAGATACGCAGTATTTT	CASSPRRGDEDTQYF
TRBV12-3/TRBV12-4	TRBJ2-2	-	many	TGTGCCAGCACTAGGGTGGGAAACACCGGGGAGCTGTTTTTT	CASTRVGNTGELFF
TRBV5-4	TRBJ2-5	TRBD1	-	TGTGCCAGCAGCACCGGGACAGTCCAAGAGACCCAGTACTTC	CASSTGTVQETQYF
TRBV7-3	TRBJ2-1	TRBD1	many	TGTGCCAGCAGTCCAACAGGGGGCGGGGATGAGCAGTTCTTC	CASSPTGGGDEQFF
TRBV6-5	TRBJ1-2	-	-	TGTGCCAGCAGTTACTCTCGGACATCTAACTATGGCTACACCTTC	CASSYSRTSNYGYTF
TRBV5-1	TRBJ1-3	-	few	TGCGCCAGCAGCTTGGGACAGGGAAACACCATATATTTT	CASSLGQGNTIYF
TRBV20-1	TRBJ2-3	TRBD2	-	TGCAGTGCTTCGCGGGGGGACAACACAGATACGCAGTATTTT	CSASRGDNTDTQYF
TRBV7-9	TRBJ2-3	-	few	TGTGCCAGCAGCTTCCTTTGGGGCATGTCAGATACGCAGTATTTT	CASSFLWGMSDTQYF
TRBV6-2/TRBV6-3	TRBJ2-2	TRBD1	few	TGTGCCAGCAGTTCCCAGGGGGCCGGGCACACCGGGGAGCTGTTTTTT	CASSSQGAGHTGELFF
TRBV15	TRBJ1-2	-	few	TGTGCCACCAGCGGTTGGACAGCCGATTACTATGGCTACACCTTC	CATSGWTADYYGYTF
TRBV18	TRBJ2-5	-	few	TGTGCCAGCTCACCACCGGCTGGCTCCCAAGAGACCCAGTACTTC	CASSPPAGSQETQYF